Listed below are T cell receptor beta chains from one sample, sequenced in a study of pediatric ulcerative colitis. Only in-frame clones appear in the TCRdb table, and some are missing; sequencing was by immunoSEQ multiplex PCR. The sample has about 36,000 clones, around 78% seen once; the top ten hold 0.74%. Specimen: gut tissue. Receptors originate from a boy aged 5-17 years with moderate ulcerative colitis. Both conserved end residues are part of each CDR3. Fields, in order: clone size, D gene, J gene, V gene, CDR3 DNA, CDR3 protein. D genes are given only for firm matches. Clone sizes are given selectively: once, few, many, or a class where the clone is expanded.

NA,NA,TRBJ2-1,TRBV2,TGTGCCAGCAGTGAGGTATTATTCAATGAGCAGTTCTTC,CASSEVLFNEQFF
few,TRBD1,TRBJ2-7,TRBV18,TGTGCCAGCTCAACCGGGACAGGGGGCTACGAGCAGTACTTC,CASSTGTGGYEQYF
NA,TRBD2,TRBJ2-1,TRBV12-5,TGTGCTAGTGGTCCCCCAATGGACTCTAGCGGGAGTGGAGATGAGCAGTTCTTC,CASGPPMDSSGSGDEQFF
NA,TRBD1,TRBJ2-7,TRBV29-1,TGCAGCTTCCGGACAGGGAGCTCCTACGAGCAGTACTTC,CSFRTGSSYEQYF
NA,NA,TRBJ2-3,TRBV18,TGTGCCAGCTCACCAGCCGGGGGGCGCTCAGATACGCAGTATTTT,CASSPAGGRSDTQYF
NA,TRBD2,TRBJ2-2,TRBV7-2,TGTGCCAGCAGCCCCACTAGCGGGGGGACCGGGGAGCTGTTTTTT,CASSPTSGGTGELFF
NA,NA,TRBJ1-6,TRBV5-1,TGCGCCAGCAGCTTAAACAGGGTAACGCCGACTAGCTCCTATAATTCACCCCTCCACTTT,CASSLNRVTPTSSYNSPLHF
NA,NA,TRBJ2-3,TRBV7-2,TGTGCCAGCAGCCGCCCCTCAGATACGCAGTATTTT,CASSRPSDTQYF
NA,TRBD1,TRBJ2-7,TRBV7-2,TGTGCCAGCAGCCGCCGGGACAGGGGACACGAGCAGTACTTC,CASSRRDRGHEQYF
few,NA,TRBJ2-7,TRBV7-9,TGTGCCAGCAGCTTTTCCGGCTCCTACGAGCAGTACTTC,CASSFSGSYEQYF
few,NA,TRBJ1-3,TRBV4-3,TGCGCCAGCAGCCAAGATCCGGTTTCCGTTCAACCCACCATATATTTT,CASSQDPVSVQPTIYF
NA,TRBD1,TRBJ1-2,TRBV5-1,TGCGCCAGCAGCTTGGCCGGGACAGGGGGCTTTGGCTACACCTTC,CASSLAGTGGFGYTF
NA,TRBD2,TRBJ2-1,TRBV7-3,TGTGCCAGCAGCCCAAGCGGGGGAAATTACAATGAGCAGTTCTTC,CASSPSGGNYNEQFF
once,NA,TRBJ2-7,TRBV11-2,TGTGCCAGCAGCTTAGGGGTTAGAAACTACGAGCAGTACTTC,CASSLGVRNYEQYF
NA,NA,TRBJ1-2,TRBV13,TGTGCCAGCAGACAGGCTAACTATGGCTACACCTTC,CASRQANYGYTF
NA,NA,TRBJ2-7,TRBV23-1,TGCGCCAGCAGTCAATTTGGGACCCCCGGGAACTCCTACGAGCAGTACTTC,CASSQFGTPGNSYEQYF
NA,NA,TRBJ2-7,TRBV5-8,TGTGCCAGCAGCGGCCGGGAAAGGGTGATCTACGAGCAGTACTTC,CASSGRERVIYEQYF
NA,NA,TRBJ1-3,TRBV28,TGTGCCAGCAGTTTCCTCTCTGGAAACACCATATATTTT,CASSFLSGNTIYF
NA,NA,TRBJ2-7,TRBV29-1,TGCAGCGCCCGCCGGTCTAGCTTGTCCTACGAGCAGTACTTC,CSARRSSLSYEQYF
few,NA,TRBJ1-2,TRBV10-3,TGTGCCATCACCCCGGGGCAGGCGCCCTATGGCTACACCTTC,CAITPGQAPYGYTF
NA,NA,TRBJ1-3,TRBV19,TGTGCCAGTAGTATAGAAAGGGAGGGCAACTCTGGAAACACCATATATTTT,CASSIEREGNSGNTIYF
NA,NA,TRBJ2-1,TRBV7-6,TGTGCCAGCAGCCCCGACAGGAACTCCTACAATGAGCAGTTCTTC,CASSPDRNSYNEQFF
NA,NA,TRBJ2-5,TRBV19,TGTGCCAGTAGTATCGGTGGGAGTGGGGAGACCCAGTACTTC,CASSIGGSGETQYF
few,NA,TRBJ1-2,TRBV18,TGTGCCAGCTCAGAAGGACAGCTTGATGGCTACACCTTC,CASSEGQLDGYTF
NA,TRBD2,TRBJ2-1,TRBV9,TGTGCCAGCAGCGTAGGAAGTAGCGGGTCGTCCTACAATGAGCAGTTCTTC,CASSVGSSGSSYNEQFF
NA,NA,TRBJ2-5,TRBV5-1,TGCGCCAGCAGCCCGGTGGGGCACGGAGGGGAGACCCAGTACTTC,CASSPVGHGGETQYF
once,NA,TRBJ2-3,TRBV10-1,TGCGCCAGCGAGGGGGCAGATACGCAGTATTTT,CASEGADTQYF
NA,TRBD1,TRBJ2-7,TRBV30,TGTGCCTGGAGTGGGACAGGGGGCTACGAGCAGTACTTC,CAWSGTGGYEQYF
NA,NA,TRBJ2-7,TRBV5-1,TGCGCCAGCAGCTTGGATTACGAGCAGTACTTC,CASSLDYEQYF
few,TRBD1,TRBJ2-2,TRBV6-5,TGTGCCAGCAGTAGGGGACAGGGAGAAACCGGGGAGCTGTTTTTT,CASSRGQGETGELFF
NA,NA,TRBJ1-1,TRBV10-3,TGTGCCATCAAATATACAGAGAACACTGAAGCTTTCTTT,CAIKYTENTEAFF
once,NA,TRBJ1-6,TRBV7-9,TGTGCCAGCAGCTTAGTAGGGGCCGGGGATTCACCCCTCCACTTT,CASSLVGAGDSPLHF
medium-sized,NA,TRBJ2-2,TRBV11-2,TGTGCCAGCAGCTTAGTTCAGCTGAACACCGGGGAGCTGTTTTTT,CASSLVQLNTGELFF
NA,NA,TRBJ1-4,TRBV21-1,TGTGCCAGCAGCAAACTAAACAGATATAATGAAAAACTGTTTTTT,CASSKLNRYNEKLFF
NA,NA,TRBJ2-7,TRBV6-5,TGTGCCAGCAGTACCAATTACGAGCAGTACTTC,CASSTNYEQYF
once,NA,TRBJ2-4,TRBV6-1,TGTGCCAGCAGTTGGGTTGGCATTCAGTACTTC,CASSWVGIQYF
NA,NA,TRBJ2-1,TRBV5-1,TGCGCCAGCAGCTTGGTATTAGGACAAGCCTACAATGAGCAGTTCTTC,CASSLVLGQAYNEQFF
NA,NA,TRBJ2-2,TRBV6-5,TGTGCCAGCAGTTACTCCCCAGGGTCGGGGGCCGGGGAGCTGTTTTTT,CASSYSPGSGAGELFF
NA,TRBD1,TRBJ1-1,TRBV18,TGTGCCAGCTCACCTGGACAGGTTTACACTGAAGCTTTCTTT,CASSPGQVYTEAFF
NA,TRBD2,TRBJ2-1,TRBV14,TGTGCCAGCAGCCGACTAGCGGGGGAGCAGTTCTTC,CASSRLAGEQFF
NA,NA,TRBJ2-7,TRBV28,TGTGCCAGCAGTTTGTTGGCGTACGAGCAGTACTTC,CASSLLAYEQYF
NA,TRBD1,TRBJ1-5,TRBV28,TGTGCCAGCAGCCAATACAGGGGCGGCGTGGGCAATCAGCCCCAGCATTTT,CASSQYRGGVGNQPQHF
NA,NA,TRBJ1-2,TRBV11-3,TGTGCCAGCAGCTTGGAGGGACTGCTTAACTATGGCTACACCTTC,CASSLEGLLNYGYTF
NA,NA,TRBJ1-5,TRBV2,TGTGCCAGCAGTGTCGGGGGGAGCAATCAGCCCCAGCATTTT,CASSVGGSNQPQHF
NA,NA,TRBJ2-7,TRBV7-2,TGTGCCAGCAGCGAAGGGGGGAGTCGTGAGCAGTACTTC,CASSEGGSREQYF
NA,TRBD2,TRBJ2-3,TRBV5-1,TGCGCCAGCAGCTTAGCGGGAGGGCCCGCAGATACGCAGTATTTT,CASSLAGGPADTQYF
NA,NA,TRBJ1-1,TRBV29-1,TGCAGCGTTGAATTGGGTGAAGCTTTCTTT,CSVELGEAFF
few,NA,TRBJ2-7,TRBV28,TGTGCCAGCAGGCAGTCAACGGGACGGACCCCTTACGAGCAGTACTTC,CASRQSTGRTPYEQYF
NA,TRBD2,TRBJ2-1,TRBV11-3,TGTGCCAGCAGCTTCGGGGAGGGGATATACAATGAGCAGTTCTTC,CASSFGEGIYNEQFF
NA,NA,TRBJ2-2,TRBV4-3,TGCGCCAGCAGCCAAGGGTCTCCCGCAGGGGTGTACACCGGGGAGCTGTTTTTT,CASSQGSPAGVYTGELFF
NA,NA,TRBJ1-2,TRBV13,TGTGCCAGCAGCTTAGCAGGGGTTTACTATGGCTACACCTTC,CASSLAGVYYGYTF
few,TRBD2,TRBJ2-2,TRBV5-4,TGTGCCAGCAGCTTCGGACTAGCGTTAAACACCGGGGAGCTGTTTTTT,CASSFGLALNTGELFF
NA,NA,TRBJ1-2,TRBV7-9,TGTGCCAGCAGCCCCCCAAACAGCCAGAACTATGGCTACACCTTC,CASSPPNSQNYGYTF
NA,TRBD1,TRBJ1-4,TRBV4-3,TGCGCCAGCAGCCAAGAGGAGGGGACAGGGAGTGAAAAACTGTTTTTT,CASSQEEGTGSEKLFF